These 32 T cell receptor beta chains share one sample of origin, sequenced in a study of blood T cell repertoires in COVID-19. Measured with immunoSEQ multiplex PCR; TCRdb has only the in-frame clones, and not every one. The table records around 300,000 clones, 88% of them present only once. The sample was PBMCs or T cells enriched from blood (not recorded which). These receptors originate from a man younger than 45 who had recovered from COVID-19.

The chain has TRBV14 and TRBJ1-5; D remains ambiguous. Germline-derived CDR1 and CDR2 are SGHDN and FVKESK. Between the trimmed V and J ends, which lost 1 base and 1 base, there was a span of 8 bases. CDR3 length equals 15 residues. CDR3 sequence (DNA): TGTGCCAGCAGCCAAGTTCAGGCCAGCAATCAGCCCCAGCATTTT. It codes for CASSQVQASNQPQHF.

The chain uses TRBV10-1 and TRBJ2-6, with D maybe TRBD1 (6 bases). Germline CDR1 and CDR2: WNHNN and SYGVQD (reference sequence). The CDR3 sequence is 15 residues long. Trimming took 3 bases from V and 2 from J, leaving 8 bases between them. The CDR3 region has the DNA TGCGCCAGCAGTGAAAGGGGGACTGGGGCCAACGTCCTGACTTTC. Its translation is CASSERGTGANVLTF.

The chain uses TRBV28 and TRBJ2-5; D gene ambiguous. The CDR3 contains 13 residues. V lost 7 bases to trimming and J lost 5 bases, with 14 bases between them. CDR1 and CDR2 (germline): MDHEN, SYDVKM. The CDR3 loop is CASIRGLGETQYF. CDR3 DNA: TGTGCCAGCATCCGCGGCCTTGGGGAGACCCAGTACTTC.

The V and J genes are TRBV5-6 and TRBJ1-6; 9 bases are a match to TRBD1. The length of the CDR3 is 15 residues. Trimming removed 0 bases from V and 10 bases from J; junction bases left unmatched: 5. Germline V gene lookup returns CDR1 SGHDT and CDR2 YYEEEE. The CDR3, as DNA: TGTGCCAGCAGCTTGGCGGACAGGGGTGGCTCACCCCTCCACTTT. This codes for CASSLADRGGSPLHF.

The V and J genes are TRBV19 and TRBJ2-4, with 9 bases fitting TRBD2. V lost 5 bases, J lost 7 bases, and 6 bases stayed unmatched. Germline lookup yields CDR1 LNHDA and CDR2 SQIVND (reference sequence). The CDR3 is 14 residues long. CDR3 residues: CASSLREGWNIQYF. CDR3 in DNA: TGTGCCAGTAGTCTGCGGGAGGGATGGAACATTCAGTACTTC.

The chain is built from TRBV6-5 and TRBJ1-2, with D unclear. In germline, CDR1 is MNHEY, CDR2 SVGAGI. The CDR3 sequence is 15 residues long. Trimming pared 6 bases from V and 4 bases from J, leaving 18 bases between. The CDR3 nucleotides are TGTGCCAGCAGCCCCGGGTTCCTTGATTTCTATGGCTACACCTTC. As protein: CASSPGFLDFYGYTF.

The CDR3 protein is CASSKNRDPYEQYF. In nucleotides, the CDR3 is TGTGCCAGTAGTAAAAACAGGGATCCCTACGAGCAGTACTTC. The chain combines TRBV19 with TRBJ2-7, with D possibly matching TRBD1 (6 bases). Trimming took 4 bases from V and 2 from J, leaving 12 bases between them. This CDR3 region has 14 residues. Germline V gives CDR1 LNHDA, CDR2 SQIVND (reference sequence).

This chain joins TRBV21-1 and TRBJ1-6; the DNA was not used to check the table's D call, TRBD1. TRBV21-1 is termed a pseudogene. The length of the CDR3 is 12 residues. The CDR3: CASSLQESPLHF. Here the CDR3 DNA reads TGTGCCAGCAGTCTCCAGGAATCACCCCTCCACTTT.

The rearrangement links TRBV24-1 to TRBJ1-5, with D possibly TRBD1 on 6 matching bases. This CDR3 contains 15 residues. The V and J ends lost 1 base and 7 bases respectively, with 13 bases between them. From germline, CDR1 is KGHDR and CDR2 SFDVKD. The CDR3 DNA follows: TGTGCCACCAGTGATTTATCGGGGGGCGGACAGCCCCAGCATTTT. It codes for CATSDLSGGGQPQHF.

The chain carries TRBV2 and TRBJ1-1; a weak D match, TRBD1 (5 bases). Germline lookup yields CDR1 SNHLY and CDR2 FYNNEI. Trimming stripped 2 bases from V and 7 bases from J, with 14 bases between. The CDR3 runs 14 residues. CDR3 loop: CASSERGQENEAFF. CDR3 nucleotide sequence: TGTGCCAGCAGTGAAAGGGGCCAGGAGAATGAAGCTTTCTTT.

The chain couples TRBV11-3 to TRBJ2-3; 7 nucleotides agree with TRBD1. Trimming cost V 3 bases and J 0 bases; bases outside gene matches: 3. This CDR3 comprises 15 residues. The germline V gene encodes CDR1 SGHNT and CDR2 YENEEA. CDR3 protein: CASSLGQSSTDTQYF. The CDR3, as DNA: TGTGCCAGCAGCTTGGGACAGAGTAGCACAGATACGCAGTATTTT.

The V and J genes are TRBV27 and TRBJ2-7; 9 bases fit TRBD1. Germline V gene lookup returns CDR1 MNHEY and CDR2 SMNVEV (reference sequence). The ends lost 1 base at V and 4 bases at J; junction bases unmatched: 8. CDR3 length: 16 amino acids. CDR3 loop: CASSLWTGTGTYEQYF. DNA for the CDR3: TGTGCCAGCAGTTTATGGACCGGGACAGGGACATACGAGCAGTACTTC.

Worth noting for this clone: Other nucleotide sequences from this sample produce the same CDR3. This chain's CDR3 is CASSLSGYEQYF. The DNA for the CDR3 is TGTGCCAGCAGCTTGTCAGGCTACGAGCAGTACTTC. This chain connects TRBV5-5 to TRBJ2-7; D is undetermined. Trimming removed 1 base from V and 3 bases from J, with 5 bases in between. The germline gives CDR1 SGHKS, CDR2 YYEKEE (reference sequence). The CDR3 length is 12 residues.

V gene TRBV5-8 combines with J gene TRBJ2-6; no clear D gene. CDR1 and CDR2 from the germline V gene are SGHTS and YDEGEE. The CDR3 extends over 13 amino acids. Trimming stripped 4 bases from V and 5 bases from J, with 7 bases between. The CDR3 DNA sequence: TGTGCCAGCAGCCTTGCGTGGGCCAACGTCCTGACTTTC. This encodes CASSLAWANVLTF. The full variable domain, in which reference TRBV5-8 and TRBJ2-6 provide the parts outside the CDR3, is EAGVTQSPTHLIKTRGQQATLRCSPISGHTSVYWYQQALGLGLQFLLWYDEGEERNRGNFPPRFSGRQFPNYSSELNVNALELEDSALYLCASSLAWANVLTFGAGSRLTVL.

The chain employs TRBV5-6 and TRBJ1-1, with D unresolved. The CDR3 has 13 residues. CDR1 and CDR2 (germline): SGHDT, YYEEEE. Deletions cut 0 bases from V and 7 bases from J, with 10 bases between. In nucleotides, the CDR3 is TGTGCCAGCAGCTTGGATTCACGGGGTGAAGCTTTCTTT. Amino acids: CASSLDSRGEAFF.

This sequence joins TRBV11-2 and TRBJ2-7, with 9 nucleotides matching TRBD1. The V gene's germline CDR1 is SGHAT and CDR2 FQNNGV. Losses at the gene ends were 5 bases for V and 4 bases for J; bases not matched to a gene: 3. CDR3 size: 13 residues. DNA for the CDR3: TGTGCCAGCAGCCGGGACAGGGTATACGAGCAGTACTTC. It yields the protein CASSRDRVYEQYF.

This clone is a singleton in its sample. The chain employs TRBV15 and TRBJ2-1; TRBD1 is a possible D gene (5 bases). Trimming shortened V by 0 bases and J by 7 bases, and 13 bases separated the two germline ends. CDR3 length: 15 residues. Germline V gene data show CDR1 as LNHNV and CDR2 as YYDKDF (reference sequence). CDR3: CATSRDQGLGNEQFF. The DNA for the CDR3 is TGTGCCACCAGCAGAGACCAGGGATTGGGGAATGAGCAGTTCTTC. Complete variable domain (other parts from reference TRBV15 and TRBJ2-1): DAMVIQNPRYQVTQFGKPVTLSCSQTLNHNVMYWYQQKSSQAPKLLFHYYDKDFNNEADTPDNFQSRRPNTSFCFLDIRSPGLGDTAMYLCATSRDQGLGNEQFFGPGTRLTVL.

V gene TRBV30 combines with J gene TRBJ2-7; D is possibly TRBD2 (6 bases). The germline gives CDR1 GTSNPN, CDR2 SVGIG (reference sequence). V was shortened by 3 bases and J by 0 bases, with 12 bases between the two germline ends. The CDR3 contains 14 residues. In DNA form, the CDR3 reads TGTGCCTGGAGCGCGGGACTGCTCTCCTACGAGCAGTACTTC. Protein sequence: CAWSAGLLSYEQYF.

The rearrangement uses TRBV4-2 and TRBJ2-5; TRBD2 agrees at 12 bases. Trimming cost V 4 bases and J 0 bases; bases outside gene matches: 9. CDR1 LGHNA and CDR2 YNFKEQ come from the germline V gene. This CDR3 comprises 18 residues. For the CDR3, the DNA is TGTGCCAGCAGCCGAGAGAAAGGACTAGCGGGGCACCAAGAGACCCAGTACTTC. Translation: CASSREKGLAGHQETQYF.

This chain uses TRBV5-1 with TRBJ1-2, with D uncertain. Germline assignment: CDR1 SGHRS and CDR2 YFSETQ. V lost 2 bases and J 8 bases, leaving 16 bases between the germline ends. The CDR3 totals 14 residues. The DNA for the CDR3 is TGCGCCAGCAGCTTCGCCGGGAGCACCCAAGGCTACACCTTC. Amino acids: CASSFAGSTQGYTF.

The chain joins TRBV13 to TRBJ1-6; no reliable D call. The CDR3 runs 12 residues. V shed 4 bases and J shed 7 bases, with 5 bases lying between them. CDR1 is PRHDT, CDR2 FYEKMQ, per germline (reference sequence). In DNA form, the CDR3 reads TGTGCCAGCAGCTCTCCCAATTCACCCCTCCACTTT. Translating gives CASSSPNSPLHF.

The chain carries TRBV27 and TRBJ1-4; TRBD1 matches at 8 bases. CDR1 is MNHEY, CDR2 SMNVEV, per germline (reference sequence). This CDR3 region has 13 residues. After removal of 6 bases from V and 7 bases from J, the junction contained 4 bases not matched to a gene. For the CDR3, the DNA is TGTGCCAGCAGCCCTGACAGGGGTGAAAAACTGTTTTTT. Protein: CASSPDRGEKLFF.

The chain employs TRBV7-8 and TRBJ1-4, with D hard to call. V was pared by 1 base and J by 8 bases, with 20 bases between. The CDR3 sequence is 17 residues long. The germline V gene has CDR1 SGHVS and CDR2 FQNEAQ. CDR3 sequence: CASSLGRDAGRGEKLFF. DNA for the CDR3: TGTGCCAGCAGCTTAGGAAGGGATGCGGGAAGAGGAGAAAAACTGTTTTTT.

The J gene is TRBJ1-1, the V gene TRBV6-5; TRBD1 matches at 7 bases. V shed 6 bases, J shed 4 bases, and the junction held 5 bases outside the gene matches. Germline V gene lookup returns CDR1 MNHEY and CDR2 SVGAGI. This CDR3 has 13 residues. The CDR3 bases are TGTGCCAGCAGGACGACAGGGAGCACTGAAGCTTTCTTT. Encoded protein: CASRTTGSTEAFF.

V is TRBV5-1 and J is TRBJ1-1; possible D gene TRBD1, 6 bases. The V gene lost 4 bases and the J gene lost 1 base, with 11 bases spanning the gap. This CDR3 is built from 14 residues. Germline V lookup: CDR1 SGHRS, CDR2 YFSETQ. The DNA for the CDR3 is TGCGCCAGCAGCATCCGACAGGCGAACACTGAAGCTTTCTTT. Translated: CASSIRQANTEAFF. The full variable domain, with the rest looked up from reference TRBV5-1 and TRBJ1-1, is KAGVTQTPRYLIKTRGQQVTLSCSPISGHRSVSWYQQTPGQGLQFLFEYFSETQRNKGNFPGRFSGRQFSNSRSEMNVSTLELGDSALYLCASSIRQANTEAFFGQGTRLTVV.

This sequence joins TRBV2 and TRBJ2-7; D gene ambiguous. The CDR3 sequence is 15 residues long. Looked up from germline, CDR1 is SNHLY and CDR2 is FYNNEI. V dropped 1 base and J dropped 0 bases, with 10 bases sitting between them. Here the CDR3 DNA reads TGTGCCAGCAGTGAAGTCGGCGGCAGCTCCTACGAGCAGTACTTC. Amino acids: CASSEVGGSSYEQYF.

The chain links TRBV7-2 to TRBJ2-3; D is possibly TRBD2 (5 bases). CDR1 and CDR2 from the germline V gene are SGHTA and FQGNSA. Trimming removed 5 bases from V and 2 bases from J, with 17 bases in between. The CDR3 runs to 16 residues. CDR3 coding DNA: TGTGCCAGCAGCGCCCCCCAGGACTCCTACACAGATACGCAGTATTTT. It is translated as CASSAPQDSYTDTQYF.

The chain joins TRBV29-1 to TRBJ2-5; 9 nucleotides match TRBD1. Per the germline V gene, CDR1 is SQVTM and CDR2 is ANQGSEA. This CDR3 region has 14 residues. With V trimmed by 7 bases and J by 5 bases, 11 bases remained unmatched. CDR3 nucleotides: TGCAGCGCCAGGACAGGGGCACTGGGGGAGACCCAGTACTTC. Amino acids: CSARTGALGETQYF.

The gene calls are TRBV19 and TRBJ2-2, with TRBD1 identical over 7 bases. The germline gives CDR1 LNHDA, CDR2 SQIVND (reference sequence). The length of the CDR3 is 15 residues. V was pared by 7 bases and J by 5 bases, with 10 bases of the junction left unmatched. The DNA for the CDR3 is TGTGCCAGTATTTATTCCGGGACAGATACCGGGGAGCTGTTTTTT. Its translation is CASIYSGTDTGELFF.

This chain joins TRBV6-1 and TRBJ1-5; no reliable D call. Per the germline V gene, CDR1 is MNHNS and CDR2 is SASEGT. This CDR3 has 14 amino acids. V was shortened by 0 bases and J by 7 bases, with 10 bases between the two germline ends. The CDR3 is CASSEAEDWQPQHF. For the CDR3, the DNA is TGTGCCAGCAGTGAAGCGGAGGATTGGCAGCCCCAGCATTTT.

J is TRBJ2-5 and V is TRBV27, with a tentative D call TRBD1 (6 bases). The CDR3 consists of 14 residues. Germline CDR1 and CDR2: MNHEY and SMNVEV (reference sequence). The ends were cut back, 5 bases at V and 5 bases at J, with 15 bases in the middle. The CDR3 spells CASSLTGFDETQYF. DNA of the CDR3: TGTGCCAGCAGTCTAACAGGGTTCGACGAGACCCAGTACTTC.

The chain combines TRBV11-2 with TRBJ2-5, with D unclear. Per the germline V gene, CDR1 is SGHAT and CDR2 is FQNNGV. V gave up 4 bases and J gave up 2 bases, with 14 bases separating them. The CDR3 spans 15 residues. In DNA form, the CDR3 reads TGTGCCAGCAGCTCTCCTAGAGGTCGGCAAGAGACCCAGTACTTC. Translated, it gives CASSSPRGRQETQYF.